This T cell receptor (beta chain) is from a study of OX40 agonist ivuxolimab in advanced cancers. Study background: The study gave patients intravenous ivuxolimab at 0.01 to 10 mg/kg every 2 weeks. Study-wide findings and caveats: At doses 0.1 to 3.0 mg/kg, CD4+ and CD8+ clones expanded. Antigen specificity of clonally expanded peripheral T cells was not established.

Trimming shortened V by 7 bases and J by 5 bases, and 14 bases separated the two germline ends. Germline V gene lookup returns CDR1 SNHLY and CDR2 FYNNEI. The length of the CDR3 is 13 residues. Note on this clone: Its target is unknown.

With autoimmune disease history or systemic immunosuppression, patients were excluded. The repertoire was sequenced with immunoSEQ multiplex PCR; TCRdb's copy has only in-frame clones and lacks some. This sample yields about 77,000 clones, of which roughly 91% are seen a single time; 5.5% to 6.5% belongs to the top ten. This sample comprised CD4+ or CD8+ T cells sorted from blood, obtained in a trial of the OX40 agonist ivuxolimab. This receptor was obtained from an adult with an advanced solid tumor such as melanoma, head and neck, liver or kidney cancer. V gene TRBV2 combines with J gene TRBJ2-5; D tentatively reads TRBD1 or TRBD2 (6 bases each). CDR3 sequence: CASKAGGAETQYF. The CDR3 DNA is TGTGCCAGCAAGGCCGGGGGCGCGGAGACCCAGTACTTC.